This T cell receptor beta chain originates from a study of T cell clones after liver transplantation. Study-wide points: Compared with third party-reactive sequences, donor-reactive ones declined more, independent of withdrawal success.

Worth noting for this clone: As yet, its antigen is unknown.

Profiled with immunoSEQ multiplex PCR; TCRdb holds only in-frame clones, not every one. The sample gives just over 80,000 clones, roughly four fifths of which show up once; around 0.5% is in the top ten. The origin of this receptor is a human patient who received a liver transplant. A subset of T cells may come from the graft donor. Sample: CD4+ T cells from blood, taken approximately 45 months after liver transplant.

Here the CDR3 reads CASSLSYGYTF. Here the CDR3 DNA reads TGTGCCAGCAGTTTGTCCTATGGCTACACCTTC. The rearrangement uses TRBV28 and TRBJ1-2, with no clear D. V lost 3 bases, J lost 4 bases, and 3 bases lay in between. Per germline, CDR1 MDHEN and CDR2 SYDVKM. The CDR3 extends over 11 amino acids.